These 29 T cell receptor beta chains originate from one sample sequenced in a study of T cell repertoires in aging, cancer and after chemotherapy. Rearranged V-D-J TRB sequences were amplified with a mixed TRB-A/B primer pool. Each CDR3 protein is one row after TCRdb ran MiXCR on the multiplex PCR reads. The table records more than 8,000 distinct CDR3 sequences, approximately 40% of them present only once. Peripheral blood genomic DNA, not sorted cells or RNA, was the template. The material sequenced was blood. These receptors came from a human donor in good health.

The gene calls are TRBV19 and TRBJ2-3, with TRBD2 matching 13 bases. This CDR3 region has 16 residues. The trim removed 3 bases at V and 9 bases at J, leaving 9 bases unmatched. The germline CDR1 and CDR2 sequences are LNHDA and SQIVND (reference sequence). Here the CDR3 reads CASSMGLAGTVATQYF. The CDR3, as DNA: TGTGCCAGTAGTATGGGACTAGCGGGGACTGTAGCGACGCAGTATTTT.

The chain uses TRBV7-2 and TRBJ1-5, with D perhaps TRBD1 (6 bases). Trimming pared 4 bases from V and 0 bases from J, leaving 10 bases between. Looked up from germline, CDR1 is SGHTA and CDR2 is FQGNSA. This CDR3 contains 15 residues. Written as DNA, the CDR3 is TGTGCCAGCAGCTCTTGGACAGATAGCAATCAGCCCCAGCATTTT. Its translation: CASSSWTDSNQPQHF. Full variable domain (missing parts from reference TRBV7-2 and TRBJ1-5): GAGVSQSPSNKVTEKGKDVELRCDPISGHTALYWYRQSLGQGLEFLIYFQGNSAPDKSGLPSDRFSAERTGGSVSTLTIQRTQQEDSAVYLCASSSWTDSNQPQHFGDGTRLSIL.

The chain joins TRBV27 to TRBJ1-5; D is perhaps TRBD1 (5 bases). Germline V lookup: CDR1 MNHEY, CDR2 SMNVEV (reference sequence). V lost 8 bases to trimming and J lost 4 bases, with 21 bases between them. There are 16 residues in the CDR3. The CDR3 DNA reads as TGTGCCAGCCAACGTCGGGCGGGCGGGGGTAATCAGCCCCAGCATTTT. Its translation: CASQRRAGGGNQPQHF.

This clonotype was found once. One end of the junction varies from germline; a read error may be responsible. The V call is TRBV5-1, the J call TRBJ2-1; D gene unclear. The CDR3 extends over 16 amino acids. Germline V gives CDR1 SGHRS, CDR2 YFSETQ. The CDR3 coding sequence is TGTGCCAGCAGCTTTAGACGGGCGCTCTCCTACAATGAGCAGTTCTTC. Translation: CASSFRRALSYNEQFF.

This clonotype was picked up one time. In DNA form, the CDR3 reads TGTGCCAGCAGCCCTCAAGAGACCCAGTACTTC. Translation gives CASSPQETQYF. The chain is built from TRBV6-2 or TRBV6-3 and TRBJ2-5; D is unclear. Per the germline V gene, CDR1 is MNHEY and CDR2 is SVGEGT. The length of the CDR3 is 11 residues. V shed 6 bases and J shed 2 bases, with 4 bases lying between them.

The sample holds a few counts of this clonotype. The rearrangement joins TRBV6-5 to TRBJ1-6, with D possibly matching TRBD1 (6 bases). Trimming cost V 6 bases and J 0 bases, with 9 bases left between them. The CDR3 is 15 residues long. The germline CDR1 and CDR2 sequences are MNHEY and SVGAGI. The CDR3 bases are TGTGCCAGCAGGAGGGGGAGCTCCTATAATTCACCCCTCCACTTT. It encodes CASRRGSSYNSPLHF.

The chain combines TRBV19 with TRBJ1-1; 8 bases align to TRBD1. This CDR3 contains 15 residues. Germline CDR1 reads LNHDA; CDR2 reads SQIVND (reference sequence). V lost 7 bases to trimming and J lost 5 bases; unmatched junction nucleotides: 12. CDR3 protein: CASTDGQGMATEAFF. DNA of the CDR3: TGTGCCAGTACCGATGGACAGGGAATGGCGACTGAAGCTTTCTTT.

The J gene is TRBJ2-5, the V gene TRBV13; D not resolved. The V gene's germline CDR1 is PRHDT and CDR2 FYEKMQ (reference sequence). The CDR3 runs 14 residues. The V gene lost 5 bases and the J gene lost 5 bases, with 15 bases spanning the gap. The chain's CDR3 is CASSPNRFVETQYF. The CDR3 DNA is TGTGCCAGCAGCCCTAATAGGTTTGTGGAGACCCAGTACTTC.

In this sample, this clonotype is medium-sized. The genes are TRBV11-3 and TRBJ2-2, with D possibly TRBD1 on 6 matching bases. Deletions cut 7 bases from V and 3 bases from J, with 12 bases between. CDR3 length equals 14 residues. Germline CDR1 and CDR2: SGHNT and YENEEA. This CDR3 reads CASTTGTYTGELFF. The CDR3 DNA follows: TGTGCCAGCACCACCGGGACATACACCGGGGAGCTGTTTTTT.

The CDR3 DNA is TGTGCCAGCAGCTTATTGGTCAGAGCAGATACGCAGTATTTT. It specifies CASSLLVRADTQYF. This sequence joins TRBV11-3 and TRBJ2-3; D unclear. This CDR3 is 14 amino acids long. CDR1 is SGHNT and CDR2 is YENEEA in the germline V gene. Trimming took off 2 bases at V and 4 bases at J, with 10 bases between the two ends.

This sequence joins TRBV6-5 and TRBJ2-3, with unresolved D. The germline CDR1 and CDR2 sequences are MNHEY and SVGAGI. The CDR3 has 15 residues. The V gene lost 6 bases and the J gene lost 3 bases, with 16 bases spanning the gap. The DNA for the CDR3 is TGTGCCAGCAGGGTACGACGCGGAACGACAGATACGCAGTATTTT. It specifies CASRVRRGTTDTQYF.

This clonotype was seen a few times. This chain joins TRBV12-3 or TRBV12-4 and TRBJ1-1, with D possibly being TRBD1 (5 bases). This CDR3 is built from 14 residues. V was pared by 3 bases and J by 7 bases, with 15 bases between. The CDR3 reads CASSLGPGNGEAFF. The CDR3 region has the DNA TGTGCCAGCAGTTTGGGACCCGGAAATGGTGAAGCTTTCTTT.

The rearrangement joins TRBV19 to TRBJ2-1, with 9 bases matching TRBD2. The CDR3 extends over 12 amino acids. Unmatched junction bases numbered 3, after V lost 3 bases and J lost 12 bases. Germline V gene sequence: CDR1 LNHDA, CDR2 SQIVND (reference sequence). The CDR3: CASSMGTSRQFF. The CDR3 DNA is TGTGCCAGTAGTATGGGGACTAGCCGGCAGTTCTTC.

Points on this clonotype: The junction and the germline gene differ at one end; a read error may be behind it. The chain uses TRBV13 and TRBJ2-1; D may be TRBD2 (7 bases). CDR3 length equals 15 residues. Germline loops: CDR1 PRHDT, CDR2 FYEKMQ (reference sequence). The chain's CDR3 is CASSLGGGVRNEQFF. The CDR3 coding sequence is TGTGCCAGCAGCCTAGGGGGAGGGGTTAGAAATGAGCAGTTCTTC.

In its sample, this clonotype was seen a few times. The chain links TRBV6-6 to TRBJ2-3; 10 nucleotides align to TRBD2. Germline V lookup: CDR1 MNHNY, CDR2 SVGAGI (reference sequence). The CDR3 contains 16 residues. V lost 6 bases and J lost 2; bases outside the gene matches: 8. CDR3 sequence: CASRNLAGAFTDTQYF. In DNA form, the CDR3 reads TGTGCCAGCAGAAACCTAGCGGGAGCCTTCACAGATACGCAGTATTTT.

CDR3 region: CASSQESPPRTDTQYF. CDR3 DNA sequence: TGTGCCAGCAGCCAAGAATCCCCGCCCCGCACAGATACGCAGTATTTT. The genes are TRBV4-2 and TRBJ2-3; D unresolved. V was shortened by 0 bases and J by 1 base, with 11 bases between the two germline ends. This CDR3 has 16 residues. Germline CDR1 is LGHNA and CDR2 is YNFKEQ.

This clonotype was recorded a few times. The chain recombines TRBV11-3 with TRBJ2-3, with 9 nucleotides matching TRBD1. The V gene end was trimmed by 5 bases and the J gene end by 6 bases; junction bases not matched to a gene: 12. Germline CDR1 is SGHNT and CDR2 is YENEEA. The CDR3 is made up of 16 amino acids. CDR3 sequence reads: CASSRIRDRAYDTQYF. For the CDR3, the DNA is TGTGCCAGCAGCCGTATCCGGGACAGGGCGTACGATACGCAGTATTTT.

V gene TRBV5-1 combines with J gene TRBJ2-5; 12 positions agree with TRBD2. Germline assignment: CDR1 SGHRS and CDR2 YFSETQ. The trim removed 1 base at V and 10 bases at J, leaving 8 bases unmatched. The CDR3 contains 15 residues. CDR3 in DNA: TGCGCCAGCAGCTTGTCGCCTAGCGGGGGGGTGGACCAGTACTTC. Amino acids: CASSLSPSGGVDQYF.

The chain employs TRBV24-1 and TRBJ2-3; D possibly corresponds to TRBD2 (6 bases). The germline V gene encodes CDR1 KGHDR and CDR2 SFDVKD. The CDR3 is made up of 14 amino acids. Trimming took 3 bases from V and 4 from J, leaving 10 bases between them. CDR3 protein: CATSDIGTSDTQYF. The DNA for the CDR3 is TGTGCCACCAGTGATATTGGGACTTCAGATACGCAGTATTTT.

For this clonotype: One end of the junction varies from germline; a read error may be responsible. This chain joins TRBV29-1 and TRBJ1-3; 7 nucleotides line up with TRBD1. Germline CDR1 and CDR2: SQVTM and ANQGSEA. The CDR3 consists of 11 residues. The CDR3 DNA is TGCAGCGTTGAATGGGACAGCGAAGAAGTCTTT. Its protein is CSVEWDSEEVF.

This sequence joins TRBV27 and TRBJ2-2, with 8 bases identical to TRBD1. V was clipped by 5 bases and J by 6 bases; unmatched bases: 8. This CDR3 contains 15 residues. Germline V gives CDR1 MNHEY, CDR2 SMNVEV (reference sequence). The CDR3 reads CASSQPGQVPGELFF. CDR3 sequence (DNA): TGTGCCAGCAGTCAGCCGGGACAGGTCCCCGGGGAGCTGTTTTTT.

This clonotype was seen only a few times. The CDR3 sequence is CASSYSYQPLTEAFF. For the CDR3, the DNA is TGTGCCAGCAGTTACTCGTACCAGCCCCTCACTGAAGCTTTCTTT. This chain uses TRBV6-1 with TRBJ1-1; no firm D call. The V gene's germline CDR1 is MNHNS and CDR2 SASEGT. CDR3 length equals 15 residues. The ends were cut back, 5 bases at V and 4 bases at J, with 17 bases in the middle.

This clonotype is medium-sized (0.01 to 0.1%) by share. The chain uses TRBV27 and TRBJ2-5, with TRBD2 as a possible D gene (6 bases). CDR3 length: 15 residues. Germline loops: CDR1 MNHEY, CDR2 SMNVEV (reference sequence). Trimming stripped 4 bases from V and 2 bases from J, with 14 bases between. The CDR3 here is CASSWDSTGQETQYF. Here the CDR3 DNA reads TGTGCCAGCAGTTGGGACTCCACGGGTCAAGAGACCCAGTACTTC.

J is TRBJ2-7 and V is TRBV11-1; a weak D match, TRBD1 (6 bases). Germline values: CDR1 SGHAT, CDR2 FQDESV (reference sequence). Trimming removed 2 bases at V and 4 bases at J, with 15 bases between. This CDR3 contains 15 residues. The CDR3 region has the DNA TGTGCCAGCAGCTTATTAAGGGACAACGTTTACGAGCAGTACTTC. Translation gives CASSLLRDNVYEQYF.

The rearrangement joins TRBV5-4 to TRBJ1-1, with TRBD1 matching over 7 bases. This CDR3 is built from 13 residues. The V gene end was trimmed by 5 bases and the J gene end by 1 base; junction bases not matched to a gene: 2. CDR1 and CDR2 from the germline V gene are SGHNT and YYREEE (reference sequence). This chain's CDR3 is CASSPGGNTEAFF. CDR3 DNA sequence: TGTGCCAGCAGTCCAGGGGGGAACACTGAAGCTTTCTTT.

The chain has TRBV27 and TRBJ1-3; no definite D call. The CDR3 runs 16 residues. The V end was cut by 0 bases, the J end by 0 bases, with 9 bases between. The V gene's germline CDR1 is MNHEY and CDR2 SMNVEV (reference sequence). The CDR3 DNA sequence: TGTGCCAGCAGTTTATCGCGGGCCACCTCTGGAAACACCATATATTTT. Its translation: CASSLSRATSGNTIYF.

V usage is TRBV24-1 and J usage is TRBJ1-1, with no clear D. Between the trimmed V and J ends, which lost 7 bases and 2 bases, there was a span of 16 bases. The CDR3 spans 15 residues. Germline values: CDR1 KGHDR, CDR2 SFDVKD. The CDR3 DNA reads as TGTGCCACCAGCTATCCTCAGGCTGGAAACACTGAAGCTTTCTTT. Protein sequence: CATSYPQAGNTEAFF.

V usage is TRBV5-5 and J usage is TRBJ2-7, with TRBD2 identical over 13 bases. The V gene end was trimmed by 4 bases and the J gene end by 0 bases; junction bases not matched to a gene: 13. CDR3 length: 19 residues. Germline loops: CDR1 SGHKS, CDR2 YYEKEE (reference sequence). The CDR3 DNA reads as TGTGCCAGCAGCGCCTCCCCGGGACTAGCGGGGAAGATCTCCTACGAGCAGTACTTC. As protein: CASSASPGLAGKISYEQYF.

This clonotype was picked up a small number of times. The chain employs TRBV15 and TRBJ2-1; TRBD2 aligns across 8 bases. Losses at the gene ends were 3 bases for V and 8 bases for J; bases not matched to a gene: 9. This CDR3 contains 15 residues. CDR1 and CDR2 (germline): LNHNV, YYDKDF (reference sequence). The CDR3 is CATSSLMRGAYEQFF. In DNA, the CDR3 is TGTGCCACCAGCAGTTTGATGCGGGGGGCCTATGAGCAGTTCTTC.